What follows are 10 T cell receptor delta chains derived from one specimen sequenced in a study of gamma-delta chains in newborns, infants, children. TCRdb redid clone calling on the reads using CATT. The sample holds thousands of delta-chain clones, less than 6% seen once. The sequenced sample was blood. The receptor set was obtained from a child who was a newborn, infant or young child, either healthy, febrile or measles-vaccinated (not recorded which).

A remark on this clone: This CDR3 is also generated by other DNA sequences in the sample. The gene calls are TRDV2 and TRDJ1; 7 positions agree with TRDD3. Per germline, CDR1 GEAIGNYY and CDR2 EKD. CDR3 length equals 17 residues. Trimming took 4 bases from V and 4 from J; bases not matched to a gene: 17. CDR3 loop: CACDRLLGTMLHDKLIF. In DNA, the CDR3 is TGTGCCTGTGATCGACTACTGGGGACTATGCTCCACGATAAACTCATCTTT.

This clone was seen more than once but under ten times. This could be a read error, since a much larger clone is one nucleotide away. V and J are TRDV2 and TRDJ1, with D perhaps matching TRDD3 (5 bases). The germline gives CDR1 GEAIGNYY, CDR2 EKD. The CDR3 has 14 residues. The CDR3 loop reads CACDPVGYTDKPIF. CDR3 DNA sequence: TGTGCCTGTGACCCTGTGGGGTACACCGATAAACCCATCTTT.

A few counts support this clone. Other DNA sequences from this sample encode an identical CDR3 as well. The J gene was identified as TRDJ1, and no V gene was called; the tabulated D call, TRDD3, remains unverified against the DNA. This CDR3 is 16 amino acids long. The CDR3 spells CACDYVLGDTADKLIF. The DNA of the CDR3 is TGTGCCTGTGACTACGTACTGGGGGATACCGCCGATAAACTCATCTTT.

This clone occurred a few times. The rearrangement links TRDV2 to TRDJ1; 13 bases match TRDD3. Trimming cost V 0 bases and J 0 bases; bases outside gene matches: 21. The CDR3 is made up of 23 amino acids. Germline CDR1 and CDR2: GEAIGNYY and EKD. The CDR3 DNA is TGTGCCTGTGACACCGTTTCCGAAGCCTTCCCGACTGGGGGATACGGGTACACCGATAAACTCATCTTT. Translated: CACDTVSEAFPTGGYGYTDKLIF.

This clone turned up a few times. The germline gene is not matched at one end of the junction; a read error may be the cause. The identical CDR3 is also encoded by other nucleotide sequences in the sample. DNA of the CDR3: TGTGCTTGTGACCCTCTACTGGGGACCCGTTTGACAGCACAACTCTTCTTT. This codes for CACDPLLGTRLTAQLFF. The chain recombines TRDV2 with TRDJ2, with 7 bases that match TRDD3. The CDR3 contains 17 residues. The germline CDR1 and CDR2 sequences are GEAIGNYY and EKD.

With regard to this clone: This could be a read error, since a much larger clone is one nucleotide away. The CDR3 bases are TGTGCCTGTGACACCGTACTGGGGGATAAGGCCTCCTGGGACAACCGACAGATGTTTTTC. Its translation is CACDTVLGDKASWDNRQMFF. The V call is TRDV2, the J call TRDJ3; 11 bases map to TRDD3. Assignment of the J gene here rests on matching the DNA to germline, because TCRdb gives none. This CDR3 is built from 20 residues. Germline V gene sequence: CDR1 GEAIGNYY, CDR2 EKD.

This clone appeared a few times. Since a much larger clone is just one base distant, this may be a read error. Other DNA sequences within the sample encode an identical CDR3. J is TRDJ3 and V is TRDV2, with TRDD3 matching 10 bases. This CDR3 has 17 amino acids. CDR1 and CDR2 (germline): GEAIGNYY, EKD. CDR3 sequence reads: CACDSTGGSWDTRQMFF. The CDR3 DNA follows: TGTGCCTGTGACTCCACTGGGGGATCCTGGGACACCCGGCAGATGTTTTTC.

In this sample, this clone turned up a few times. A read error may explain this, as a much larger clone is one base away. Other DNA sequences in the sample encode the same CDR3. The chain couples TRDV2 to TRDJ1; D gene unclear. The CDR3 has 14 amino acids. Germline loops: CDR1 GEAIGNYY, CDR2 EKD. CDR3 loop: CACDSLTYTDKLIF. Here the CDR3 DNA reads TGTGCCTGTGATTCCCTCACGTACACCGATAAGCTCATCTTT.

Comment on this clone: This may come from a read error, since a much larger clone is one base off. The V call is TRDV2, the J call TRDJ1; TRDD3 aligns across 8 bases. The J gene was missing in TCRdb and was found by matching the end of the DNA to germline. V dropped 3 bases and J dropped 0; count of bases not matched to a gene: 17. The germline CDR1 and CDR2 sequences are GEAIGNYY and EKD. The CDR3 is made up of 19 amino acids. Here the CDR3 DNA reads TGTGCCTGTGACTCACTCCATCGGATACTGGGGGCAAACACCGATAAACTCATCTTT. It specifies CACDSLHRILGANTDKLIF.

In this sample, this clone turned up a few times. A much larger clonotype is one base distant, so this may be a read error. The chain carries TRDV2 and TRDJ1; TRDD3 agrees at 9 bases. The CDR3 sequence is 16 residues long. The J segment lost 4 bases and the V segment lost 3 bases, leaving 11 bases of the junction unmatched. The germline V gene encodes CDR1 GEAIGNYY and CDR2 EKD. Here the CDR3 DNA reads TGTGCCTGTGACGTACTGGGGGACCAATCCATCGATAAACTCATCTTT. This gives the protein CACDVLGDQSIDKLIF.